The 19 T cell receptor beta chains reported below all come from one sample, sequenced in a study of T cell responses to AZD1222 COVID-19 vaccine. The repertoire was sequenced with immunoSEQ multiplex PCR; TCRdb's copy has only in-frame clones and lacks some. The table has tens of thousands of clones, roughly 90% seen once. Sample: peripheral blood, taken 28 days after the second AZD1222 dose. The source of these receptors is an adult who received the AZD1222 COVID-19 vaccine.

The genes are TRBV5-4 and TRBJ2-7; D is perhaps TRBD1 (6 bases). Germline CDR1 SGHNT, CDR2 YYREEE (reference sequence). Trimming cost V 0 bases and J 1 base, with 11 bases left between them. This CDR3 comprises 15 residues. CDR3 nucleotide sequence: TGTGCCAGCAGCTTGGCAACAGGGATATCCTACGAGCAGTACTTC. Amino acid sequence: CASSLATGISYEQYF.

V usage is TRBV18 and J usage is TRBJ1-1; 8 bases align to TRBD1. The CDR3 loop spans 16 amino acids. From germline, CDR1 is KGHSH and CDR2 LQKENI. Germline trimming cut 8 bases from V and 5 bases from J; bases unmatched to any gene: 16. CDR3 sequence (DNA): TGTGCCAGCGGCCTGACAGGGGCGTCAGTTTGGACTGAAGCTTTCTTT. Its protein product is CASGLTGASVWTEAFF.

V and J are TRBV14 and TRBJ1-1; D remains ambiguous. Germline-derived CDR1 and CDR2 are SGHDN and FVKESK. This CDR3 is 14 amino acids long. V was trimmed by 2 bases and J by 5 bases, leaving 12 bases between them. CDR3 in amino acids: CASSQYRVGTEAFF. In nucleotides, the CDR3 is TGTGCCAGCAGCCAATACAGAGTCGGGACTGAAGCTTTCTTT. Variable domain in full (rest from reference TRBV14 and TRBJ1-1): EAGVTQFPSHSVIEKGQTVTLRCDPISGHDNLYWYRRVMGKEIKFLLHFVKESKQDESGMPNNRFLAERTGGTYSTLKVQPAELEDSGVYFCASSQYRVGTEAFFGQGTRLTVV.

V is TRBV19 and J is TRBJ2-2, with TRBD2 identical over 7 bases. V shed 3 bases, J shed 7 bases, and the junction held 5 bases outside the gene matches. The germline gives CDR1 LNHDA, CDR2 SQIVND (reference sequence). The CDR3 spans 14 residues. DNA of the CDR3: TGTGCCAGTAGTATCGGCGGGAGCCTCGGGGAGCTGTTTTTT. Its translation is CASSIGGSLGELFF.

V and J are TRBV7-2 and TRBJ2-1, with 7 bases matching TRBD2. The length of the CDR3 is 16 residues. The ends lost 5 bases at V and 2 bases at J; junction bases unmatched: 9. Germline V lookup: CDR1 SGHTA, CDR2 FQGNSA. The CDR3 region has the DNA TGTGCCAGCAGCCCATCCAGCGGGAATACCTACAATGAGCAGTTCTTC. Translation: CASSPSSGNTYNEQFF.

This chain connects TRBV10-1 to TRBJ2-4; D is uncertain. Germline CDR1 WNHNN, CDR2 SYGVQD (reference sequence). This CDR3 spans 14 amino acids. V shed 3 bases and J shed 8 bases, with 14 bases lying between them. The CDR3 spells CASSEGPRLDIQYF. The DNA of the CDR3 is TGCGCCAGCAGTGAAGGGCCCCGTCTGGACATTCAGTACTTC.

The chain is built from TRBV6-4 and TRBJ2-1, with D possibly matching TRBD1 (6 bases). Germline V lookup: CDR1 MRHNA, CDR2 SNTAGT. V lost 3 bases, J lost 5 bases, and 14 bases lay in between. CDR3 size: 15 residues. CDR3 residues: CASSEEVGQNNEQFF. The CDR3 nucleotides are TGTGCCAGCAGTGAAGAAGTGGGACAAAACAATGAGCAGTTCTTC.

The chain employs TRBV7-8 and TRBJ1-1, with no clear D. There are 13 residues in the CDR3. V was pared by 3 bases and J by 2 bases, with 7 bases between. From germline, CDR1 is SGHVS and CDR2 FQNEAQ. In nucleotides, the CDR3 is TGTGCCAGCAGCTTGGGCGAAAACACTGAAGCTTTCTTT. It encodes CASSLGENTEAFF.

The chain is built from TRBV15 and TRBJ2-3; no firm D call. The CDR3 has 15 residues. Trimming left V 3 bases short and J 2 bases short, with 12 bases between. Per germline, CDR1 LNHNV and CDR2 YYDKDF (reference sequence). CDR3 coding DNA: TGTGCCACCAGCAGTCTTTTGGGCGCCACAGATACGCAGTATTTT. Translation gives CATSSLLGATDTQYF.

The chain carries TRBV9 and TRBJ2-2; D tentatively fits TRBD1 or TRBD2 (5 bases each). This CDR3 spans 15 amino acids. The V end lost 3 bases, the J end lost 0 bases, and 9 bases lay between the germline ends. CDR1 SGDLS and CDR2 YYNGEE come from the germline V gene. CDR3 region: CASSAGPANTGELFF. CDR3 DNA sequence: TGTGCCAGCAGCGCGGGACCCGCGAACACCGGGGAGCTGTTTTTT.

This clone came up a few times. The chain carries TRBV7-8 and TRBJ1-1; 9 nucleotides align to TRBD1. V lost 3 bases to trimming and J lost 4 bases; unmatched junction nucleotides: 9. There are 16 residues in the CDR3. The germline CDR1 and CDR2 sequences are SGHVS and FQNEAQ. Here the CDR3 DNA reads TGTGCCAGCAGCTTCCAACAGGGGGCTAGGGGCACTGAAGCTTTCTTT. It is translated as CASSFQQGARGTEAFF.

The chain couples TRBV11-3 to TRBJ2-1, with 8 bases identical to TRBD1. Trimming took 5 bases from V and 2 from J; bases not matched to a gene: 5. The germline gives CDR1 SGHNT, CDR2 YENEEA. The CDR3 is 15 residues long. This CDR3 reads CASSLDRGTYNEQFF. The DNA for the CDR3 is TGTGCCAGCAGCCTCGACAGGGGAACCTACAATGAGCAGTTCTTC.

The chain uses TRBV18 and TRBJ1-1; perhaps TRBD1 as D (5 bases). The germline V gene encodes CDR1 KGHSH and CDR2 LQKENI. The V gene lost 6 bases and the J gene lost 6 bases, with 14 bases spanning the gap. This CDR3 has 13 residues. The CDR3 reads CASSVGGPAEAFF. CDR3 DNA sequence: TGTGCCAGCTCGGTCGGGGGTCCCGCTGAAGCTTTCTTT.

This chain links TRBV11-3 with TRBJ2-3, with 9 positions matching TRBD1. The germline V gene encodes CDR1 SGHNT and CDR2 YENEEA. V dropped 5 bases and J dropped 1; count of bases not matched to a gene: 10. This CDR3 comprises 17 residues. CDR3 loop: CASSRGTGSLRTDTQYF. CDR3 DNA sequence: TGTGCCAGCAGCCGAGGGACAGGGTCATTGCGCACAGATACGCAGTATTTT.

The chain recombines TRBV6-1 with TRBJ2-7, with TRBD2 matching over 13 bases. The germline CDR1 and CDR2 sequences are MNHNS and SASEGT. The CDR3 has 18 residues. Trimming removed 2 bases from V and 3 bases from J; junction bases left unmatched: 10. In nucleotides, the CDR3 is TGTGCCAGCAGTGAAATCACTAGCGGGAGGGTCCGAGTCTACGAGCAGTACTTC. The encoded protein is CASSEITSGRVRVYEQYF.

CDR3 sequence reads: CASSFRGTGTEAFF. The CDR3, as DNA: TGCGCCAGCAGCTTCAGGGGCACCGGCACTGAAGCTTTCTTT. The gene calls are TRBV5-1 and TRBJ1-1; weak D call: TRBD1 (6 bases). V lost 2 bases, J lost 4 bases, and 12 bases lay in between. There are 14 residues in the CDR3. Germline V lookup: CDR1 SGHRS, CDR2 YFSETQ.

The chain carries TRBV11-1 and TRBJ2-3; TRBD2 aligns across 10 bases. CDR1 and CDR2 (germline): SGHAT, FQDESV (reference sequence). V shed 1 base, J shed 4 bases, and the junction held 2 bases outside the gene matches. The CDR3 loop spans 15 amino acids. In DNA form, the CDR3 reads TGTGCCAGCAGCTTAGATAGCGGGAGGCCAGATACGCAGTATTTT. This sequence encodes CASSLDSGRPDTQYF.

The chain recombines TRBV6-5 with TRBJ2-3; no definite D call. CDR1 and CDR2 from the germline V gene are MNHEY and SVGAGI. The CDR3 length is 15 residues. The V and J ends lost 0 bases and 0 bases respectively, with 7 bases between them. In DNA form, the CDR3 reads TGTGCCAGCAGTTACTCGGTCAGGAGCACAGATACGCAGTATTTT. As protein: CASSYSVRSTDTQYF.

The chain combines TRBV24-1 with TRBJ1-1; 7 nucleotides agree with TRBD1. The V and J ends lost 7 bases and 4 bases, in that order; junction bases with no gene match: 20. CDR3 length: 18 amino acids. In germline, CDR1 is KGHDR, CDR2 SFDVKD. The DNA of the CDR3 is TGTGCCACCAGGATACAGGGGCCGCCTGGGGTTCTGATCACTGAAGCTTTCTTT. This encodes CATRIQGPPGVLITEAFF.